This T cell receptor (beta chain) was identified in a study of T cells after yellow fever vaccination. Study overall: Fractions with few cells were prepared using SMART-Seq v4 Ultra Low Input. Overall study findings and caveats: Once the booster was given, most primary-vaccination clones reappeared, at approximately 97% for CD4 and 88% for CD8.

The V gene end was trimmed by 5 bases and the J gene end by 6 bases; junction bases not matched to a gene: 15. The CDR3 has 17 amino acids. Germline V gives CDR1 SGHTA, CDR2 FQGNSA. For this clonotype: As yet, its antigen is unknown.

In making TCR cDNA, 5'RACE template switching added a universal primer site and UMIs to it. TCRdb ran MiXCR on the 5' RACE reads and lists one entry per CDR3 protein. The data show approximately 450,000 distinct CDR3 sequences, over 15% seen once. Sequenced material: PBMCs, taken before the yellow fever booster vaccination. This clonotype was sampled from a man between 18 and 29 years old who received the YFV17D yellow fever vaccine. The V call is TRBV7-2, the J call TRBJ2-5, with 10 bases aligning to TRBD2. The DNA of the CDR3 is TGTGCCAGCAGCCCCCTCGGGGTGAGCGGGGGGGCGCAGACCCAGTACTTC. Translation: CASSPLGVSGGAQTQYF.